These 19 T cell receptor beta chains came from one sample sequenced in a study of blood T cell repertoires in COVID-19. Libraries were prepared by immunoSEQ multiplex PCR; TCRdb keeps only in-frame clonotypes and omits some of them. The table includes approximately 150,000 clones, around 89% detected once. Sequencing input: peripheral blood. Receptor source: a man aged 50 to 60 with active or convalescent COVID-19.

The V call is TRBV11-2, the J call TRBJ1-1; D uncertain. The CDR3 sequence is 13 residues long. In germline, CDR1 is SGHAT, CDR2 FQNNGV. Trimming stripped 0 bases from V and 3 bases from J, with 5 bases between. The CDR3 DNA reads as TGTGCCAGCAGCTTAGAGGCCTACACTGAAGCTTTCTTT. The encoded protein is CASSLEAYTEAFF.

This clone was found a few times. The chain uses TRBV5-1 and TRBJ1-1, with 9 bases that match TRBD1. The length of the CDR3 is 12 residues. Germline V lookup: CDR1 SGHRS, CDR2 YFSETQ. Trimming took 3 bases from V and 11 from J; bases not matched to a gene: 5. The CDR3 spells CASSSGQGGAFF. The CDR3 DNA follows: TGCGCCAGCAGCTCGGGACAGGGTGGGGCTTTCTTT.

This chain joins TRBV7-9 and TRBJ1-3, with a possible D match to TRBD1 (6 bases). The CDR3 covers 16 residues. Trimming pared 1 base from V and 0 bases from J, leaving 10 bases between. The germline gives CDR1 SEHNR, CDR2 FQNEAQ (reference sequence). The CDR3 region has the DNA TGTGCCAGCAGCTTAGGACAGGACCTCTCTGGAAACACCATATATTTT. Its translation: CASSLGQDLSGNTIYF. Combining the CDR3 with reference TRBV7-9 and TRBJ1-3 gives the whole variable domain DTGVSQNPRHKITKRGQNVTFRCDPISEHNRLYWYRQTLGQGPEFLTYFQNEAQLEKSRLLSDRFSAERPKGSFSTLEIQRTEQGDSAMYLCASSLGQDLSGNTIYFGEGSWLTVV.

The chain combines TRBV4-2 with TRBJ2-5; D is possibly TRBD2 (6 bases). Germline lookup yields CDR1 LGHNA and CDR2 YNFKEQ. The ends were cut back, 0 bases at V and 1 base at J, with 12 bases in the middle. The CDR3 runs 16 residues. DNA for the CDR3: TGTGCCAGCAGCCAAGAATCTGGGGGGATCCAAGAGACCCAGTACTTC. Protein sequence: CASSQESGGIQETQYF.

The chain has TRBV3-1 (or the pseudogene TRBV3-2) and TRBJ1-1, with D unresolved. V gave up 2 bases and J gave up 4 bases, with 11 bases separating them. Germline assignment: CDR1 LGHDT and CDR2 YNNKEL (reference sequence). This CDR3 spans 14 amino acids. This CDR3 reads CASSQTGQSTEAFF. CDR3 bases: TGTGCCAGCAGCCAAACGGGTCAGTCCACTGAAGCTTTCTTT.

This clone was seen ten or more times. CDR3 protein: CASSLNSVGLAPYNEQFF. CDR3 bases: TGTGCCAGCAGTCTTAACTCCGTGGGACTAGCCCCCTACAATGAGCAGTTCTTC. The chain joins TRBV27 to TRBJ2-1, with 9 bases lining up with TRBD2. The V gene's germline CDR1 is MNHEY and CDR2 SMNVEV (reference sequence). V dropped 5 bases and J dropped 2; count of bases not matched to a gene: 13. CDR3 size: 18 residues.

This clone is medium-sized by share. The chain is built from TRBV28 and TRBJ2-2; 7 positions match TRBD1. Trimming at V came to 4 bases and at J to 4 bases, leaving 0 bases not matched to a gene. Germline-derived CDR1 and CDR2 are MDHEN and SYDVKM. The CDR3 consists of 13 residues. In DNA form, the CDR3 reads TGTGCCAGCAGTTACAGGGGCACCGGGGAGCTGTTTTTT. Protein sequence: CASSYRGTGELFF.

The chain joins TRBV10-1 to TRBJ2-7, with TRBD1 matching 7 bases. The CDR3 covers 17 residues. J gave up 0 bases and V 8 bases, and 16 bases lay outside the gene matches. CDR1 WNHNN and CDR2 SYGVQD come from the germline V gene (reference sequence). In nucleotides, the CDR3 is TGCGCCAGCGAGACAGGGTACTGGGATCGGCACTCCTACGAGCAGTACTTC. Amino acids: CASETGYWDRHSYEQYF.

This clone was seen only a few times. The chain recombines TRBV24-1 with TRBJ2-2; maybe TRBD1 (6 bases). V lost 9 bases and J 4 bases, leaving 11 bases between the germline ends. The CDR3 is made up of 13 amino acids. The germline V gene has CDR1 KGHDR and CDR2 SFDVKD. DNA for the CDR3: TGTGCCACCGCGCAGGACAGCACCGGGGAGCTGTTTTTT. Encoded protein: CATAQDSTGELFF.

This chain uses TRBV28 with TRBJ2-2, with D perhaps matching TRBD2 (7 bases). This CDR3 has 16 residues. Trimming pared 1 base from V and 0 bases from J, leaving 9 bases between. Germline CDR1 reads MDHEN; CDR2 reads SYDVKM. The chain's CDR3 is CASSLSGGANTGELFF. The CDR3 nucleotides read TGTGCCAGCAGTTTATCGGGGGGCGCGAACACCGGGGAGCTGTTTTTT.

This clone has just a few counts. The chain couples TRBV6-2 or TRBV6-3 to TRBJ2-5; TRBD2 is a possible D gene (7 bases). The CDR3 has 15 amino acids. V lost 5 bases and J 2 bases, leaving 15 bases between the germline ends. Germline CDR1 MNHEY, CDR2 SVGEGT. This CDR3 reads CASSHGGPGQETQYF. CDR3 sequence (DNA): TGTGCCAGCAGTCACGGGGGGCCGGGGCAAGAGACCCAGTACTTC.

This clone was observed once. The CDR3 DNA sequence: TGCGCCAGCAGCCGGGGTAGCGGGAGCGGCTATGGCTACACCTTC. Translation gives CASSRGSGSGYGYTF. This rearrangement joins TRBV5-1 to TRBJ1-2; D gene uncertain. V was pared by 4 bases and J by 4 bases, with 17 bases between. CDR3 length equals 15 residues. Germline-derived CDR1 and CDR2 are SGHRS and YFSETQ.

V and J are TRBV30 and TRBJ1-2; the D gene is possibly TRBD1 (5 bases). CDR1 and CDR2 (germline): GTSNPN, SVGIG (reference sequence). The ends were cut back, 2 bases at V and 9 bases at J, with 19 bases in the middle. This CDR3 spans 14 amino acids. CDR3 sequence reads: CAWSLPGHFTSYTF. The CDR3 nucleotides are TGTGCCTGGAGTCTCCCCGGACATTTTACGAGCTACACCTTC.

The chain is built from TRBV15 and TRBJ2-7, with 8 bases aligning to TRBD2. The CDR3 runs 14 residues. J lost 5 bases, V lost 2 bases, and 5 bases had no gene match. Looked up from germline, CDR1 is LNHNV and CDR2 is YYDKDF (reference sequence). CDR3 amino acids: CATSRSGGFNEQYF. The CDR3 region has the DNA TGTGCCACCAGCAGAAGCGGGGGATTCAACGAGCAGTACTTC.

This rearrangement joins TRBV2 to TRBJ2-3; unclear D gene. This CDR3 has 11 residues. The V and J ends lost 4 bases and 5 bases respectively, with 4 bases between them. Germline V gene sequence: CDR1 SNHLY, CDR2 FYNNEI. CDR3 sequence: CASSVLDTQYF. In nucleotides, the CDR3 is TGTGCCAGCAGTGTTCTAGATACGCAGTATTTT.

This chain connects TRBV30 to TRBJ2-3, with D hard to call. Trimming cost V 1 base and J 2 bases, with 10 bases left between them. Germline V gives CDR1 GTSNPN, CDR2 SVGIG (reference sequence). The CDR3 is 14 residues long. CDR3 loop: CAWSGALITDTQYF. CDR3 in DNA: TGTGCCTGGAGTGGGGCTTTAATCACAGATACGCAGTATTTT.

In nucleotides, the CDR3 is TGTGCCTGGGGTACAGGAAGACTTAATTCACCCCTCCACTTT. Amino acid sequence: CAWGTGRLNSPLHF. The rearrangement uses TRBV30 and TRBJ1-6; perhaps TRBD1 as D (5 bases). The CDR3 totals 14 residues. CDR1 is GTSNPN, CDR2 SVGIG, per germline (reference sequence). V was clipped by 5 bases and J by 6 bases, with 14 bases between them.

J is TRBJ2-5 and V is TRBV9, with D unresolved. Germline assignment: CDR1 SGDLS and CDR2 YYNGEE. CDR3 size: 12 residues. The V end lost 5 bases, the J end lost 5 bases, and 10 bases lay between the germline ends. CDR3 sequence reads: CASSAGMETQYF. The CDR3 nucleotides are TGTGCCAGCAGTGCCGGTATGGAGACCCAGTACTTC. The whole variable domain, filled in from reference TRBV9 and TRBJ2-5, reads DSGVTQTPKHLITATGQRVTLRCSPRSGDLSVYWYQQSLDQGLQFLIQYYNGEERAKGNILERFSAQQFPDLHSELNLSSLELGDSALYFCASSAGMETQYFGPGTRLLVL.

The V call is TRBV2, the J call TRBJ1-5, with a possible D match to TRBD1 (6 bases). This CDR3 region has 16 residues. Per the germline V gene, CDR1 is SNHLY and CDR2 is FYNNEI. With 6 bases removed from V and 2 bases from J, the gap between germline ends came to 17 bases. Here the CDR3 reads CASRRGTQGGNQPQHF. The CDR3 bases are TGTGCCAGCAGAAGGGGGACCCAGGGAGGCAATCAGCCCCAGCATTTT.